The entry that follows covers one TCR beta chain sequence. The antigen remains unidentified. With random hexamers, 0.5 to 1 ug RNA was reverse transcribed. TCRdb passed the immunoSEQ multiplex PCR reads through MiXCR, listing each CDR3 protein once. In the table there are roughly 150,000 distinct CDR3 sequences, 95% of which are singletons. The data were obtained in a study of CD8 T cells in Susac syndrome. Study information: Patients with Susac syndrome were therapy-naive, taking corticosteroids, with some also receiving intravenous immunoglobulin, or taking intravenous immunoglobulin alone at the time their blood was drawn.

V lost 1 base to trimming and J lost 5 bases, with 12 bases between them. Germline V gene data show CDR1 as SQVTM and CDR2 as ANQGSEA. The CDR3 extends over 13 amino acids. Points from the study as a whole: The study recognized that its TCR sequencing and HLA analysis covered a relatively small number of individuals.

This clonotype originated in a human donor with Susac syndrome. Sequencing was carried out using CD4+ T cells from PBMCs. The J gene is TRBJ2-7, the V gene TRBV29-1; tentative D call: TRBD1 (6 bases). CDR3 region: CSVEGPSGDEQYF. Written as DNA, the CDR3 is TGCAGCGTTGAAGGCCCTTCAGGGGACGAGCAGTACTTC.